This T cell receptor beta chain was documented in a study of blood T cell repertoires in COVID-19 (dated by TCRdb to the early 2020s). About the study as a whole: Samples from collaborators originated in the United States, Italy and Spain and spanned both the acute and convalescent phases of COVID-19. The material from the prospective study consisted of cDNA or gDNA derived from T cells, B-cell-depleted T cells, or PBMCs. The dataset comprised deeply sampled blood TCRbeta repertoires from subjects exposed to, actively infected with, or recovered from COVID-19. The repertoires were released in a freely available public database intended as a resource for research on the immune response to SARS-CoV-2. Samples came from the ongoing ImmuneRACE study (first 160 participants) plus 1,254 subjects from 6 global collaborators. Nearly every sample came with metadata listing a de-identified subject ID, COVID-19 status, age in years and sex. Where HLA class I and class II types were available, the types were taken from metadata supplied by the sample provider, not from assay-based typing. Study-level results and caveats: Clinical and demographic metadata were provided uncurated, with the amount varying by source and participant.

TCRbeta CDR3 regions were amplified from genomic DNA using the immunoSEQ Assay, a bias-controlled multiplex PCR. As for the authors' bioinformatics: The number of nucleated cells in each sample was estimated from the amplification of reference gene primers within the assay. To quantify the absolute abundance of each unique TCRbeta CDR3 rearrangement, sequence reads were collapsed and filtered. For each sample, productive Simpson clonality was calculated by taking the square root of Simpson's diversity index across productive rearrangements. In its TCRdb copy, this immuneACCESS table keeps in-frame sequences only and misses some clones. Where compared with another copy, unresolved V genes explain less than half of these, and the others have no known cause. The V and J calls and the clone size are those of that table, but D and trimming were determined from the DNA. The sample data list some 150,000 clones, and 80% to 85% of these were observed just once. In total, the top ten clones hold 4.5% to 6% of the sample.

V was cut back by 3 bases and J by 11 bases, leaving a gap of 17 bases between them. Including the terminal cysteine and phenylalanine, the CDR3 comprises 14 residues. The sequence is cut down to CDR3 DNA, 42 bases in frame from base 1. CDR1 and CDR2 are read off the germline V gene (reference sequence) as LNHDA and SQIVND. Notes on this clone: Its antigen is still unknown. Base-call qualities are not available, and no considerably larger clone is one nucleotide away.

Enrolling through a virtual design, the prospective study's participants ranged in age from roughly 18 to 89 years and lived across roughly 24 United States geographic areas. To assign participants to cohorts, the prospective study relied on clinical history that participants themselves reported in a screening survey and a study questionnaire. Exposed participants were defined as having been in contact with someone with a PCR-confirmed or clinician-diagnosed COVID-19 case within 2 weeks of study entry. Each participant in the prospective study had whole blood, serum and a nasopharyngeal or oropharyngeal swab collected by mobile phlebotomists. Additional blood draws and questionnaires over an approximately 2-month period could optionally be provided by prospective study participants. Before DNA extraction, prospective study blood samples were shipped either frozen or at room temperature.

Sequencing was carried out using PBMCs or T cells enriched from blood (not recorded which). The V and J genes are TRBV19 and TRBJ1-5; a tentative D match to TRBD1 spans 5 bases. The sequence was obtained from a woman aged 45-65 years who had been exposed to COVID-19. The DNA is as follows: TGTGCCAGTAGTATTGCGACAGAGCGTAGGTCCCAGCATTTT. The resulting protein is CASSIATERRSQHF. With all but the CDR3 taken from the reference TRBV19 and TRBJ1-5 genes, the full variable domain is: DGGITQSPKYLFRKEGQNVTLSCEQNLNHDAMYWYRQDPGQGLRLIYYSQIVNDFQKGDIAEGYSVSREKKESFPLTVTSAQKNPTAFYLCASSIATERRSQHFGDGTRLSIL.